This T cell receptor beta chain was sequenced for a study of neurological immune-mediated disorders. Findings of the study overall: No CDR3 amino acid sequences recurred among expanded clones across subjects, suggesting private repertoires in all groups.

TCRdb re-analysed the 5' RACE reads in MiXCR, keeping a single row per CDR3 protein. The repertoire has some 80,000 distinct CDR3 sequences, 5.8% of them found once; the top ten carry over 6.5%. The time point was: longitudinal time-point 2. The unsorted libraries were generated from a total of 2 million PBMCs, which had been stored in RNAlater at -80 C. The CDR3 runs 14 residues. Trimming pared 6 bases from V and 5 bases from J, leaving 16 bases between. Germline V gene lookup returns CDR1 WNHNN and CDR2 SYGVQD (reference sequence). This clonotype was seen a few times. The antigen is unknown. The J gene is TRBJ1-1, the V gene TRBV10-1, with D perhaps TRBD1 (6 bases). Source material: PBMCs. This TCR came from an older woman with multiple sclerosis. CDR3 DNA: TGCGCCAGCAGGCCAGATACAGGGAATACTGAAGCTTTCTTT. Translated, it gives CASRPDTGNTEAFF.